This T cell receptor (beta chain) emerged from a study of Graves' ophthalmopathy and Graves' hyperthyroidism. In the study overall: Hyperthyroidism is called stable when no ophthalmopathy develops within 18 months of follow-up.

Study-wide results and limits: A 13-signature model separated ophthalmopathy from stable hyperthyroidism, reaching around 88% sensitivity and less than 82% specificity cross-validated. Sensitivity of approximately 66% and specificity of 72% to 80% were achieved by the model that predicted ophthalmopathy progression.

Deletions cut 3 bases from V and 8 bases from J, with 8 bases between. The CDR3 runs to 10 residues. The germline gives CDR1 SQVTM, CDR2 ANQGSEA. Amplification from RNA transcripts yielded the TCR beta CDR3 regions. HTBI primers were employed in first-round RT-PCR, then a second-round multiplex PCR followed. TCRdb passed the multiplex PCR reads through MiXCR, listing each CDR3 protein once. The sample holds about 600,000 distinct CDR3 sequences, approximately 37% seen once. This clonotype occurred a few times. Its antigen remains unidentified. Patients newly diagnosed with hyperthyroidism, under 2 months' duration, were aged 18 to 65, the study reports.

The chain is built from TRBV29-1 and TRBJ2-7; D uncertain. The sequencing input was peripheral blood or thyroid tissue (not recorded which). The sequence derives from an adult man with Graves' hyperthyroidism. The CDR3 is CSVEVPQQYF. The CDR3 DNA sequence: TGCAGCGTTGAGGTCCCTCAGCAGTACTTC.